This entry is about one TCR beta chain. Every TCR library consumed roughly 3,500 ng of total RNA. Template switching introduced UMIs that contain a 6-nucleotide sample barcode. One entry per CDR3 protein, without DNA, is what TCRdb gives after re-calling the 5' RACE reads. This listing includes 300,000 to 400,000 distinct CDR3 sequences. The record originates from a study of monozygotic twins with inflammatory bowel disease. Germline V CDR1 and CDR2: LGHNA, YSLEER. The CDR3 is 18 residues long. This receptor was identified in a human donor with ulcerative colitis or Crohn's disease, or a healthy co-twin of an affected twin (not recorded which). The V and J genes are TRBV4-3 and TRBJ1-1; TCRdb's D call, TRBD1, is unchecked because there is no DNA. Sequenced sample: blood. The chain's CDR3 is CASSPEGGVLSENTEAFF.